One and the same sample provided the 32 T cell receptor beta chains below, sequenced in a study of blood T cell repertoires in COVID-19. Clones were sequenced by immunoSEQ multiplex PCR, and TCRdb holds only the in-frame ones, with some missing. The sample contains about 120,000 clones, about nine tenths of which appear only once. The source material was peripheral blood. The receptors were sampled from a man aged 65 to 79 who had recovered from COVID-19.

The V and J genes are TRBV7-3 and TRBJ2-7, with D possibly being TRBD2 (6 bases). Germline CDR1 reads SGHTA; CDR2 reads FQGTGA. The CDR3 has 13 amino acids. V shed 3 bases and J shed 3 bases, with 9 bases lying between them. CDR3 sequence (DNA): TGTGCCAGCAGCTTCAAGGGAGGCTACGAGCAGTACTTC. Encoded protein: CASSFKGGYEQYF.

The chain is built from TRBV6-5 and TRBJ1-1, with D uncertain. The CDR3 runs to 12 residues. The germline V and J ends were trimmed by 5 bases and 3 bases, with 7 bases remaining between them. Germline loops: CDR1 MNHEY, CDR2 SVGAGI. The CDR3 sequence is CASSPRDTEAFF. CDR3 DNA sequence: TGTGCCAGCAGTCCACGGGACACTGAAGCTTTCTTT.

The chain combines TRBV9 with TRBJ2-3; 9 positions match TRBD1. After removal of 0 bases from V and 5 bases from J, the junction contained 13 bases not matched to a gene. Germline assignment: CDR1 SGDLS and CDR2 YYNGEE. The CDR3 has 18 residues. The DNA of the CDR3 is TGTGCCAGCAGCGTAGAATTCGGGACAGGGTCGGAGCTAGATACGCAGTATTTT. Amino acid sequence: CASSVEFGTGSELDTQYF.

This clone has just one count. The V and J genes are TRBV24-1 and TRBJ2-1, with D maybe TRBD1 (6 bases). V lost 9 bases, J lost 0 bases, and 11 bases lay in between. Germline CDR1 and CDR2: KGHDR and SFDVKD. The CDR3 has 14 amino acids. The CDR3 nucleotides are TGTGCCACCCAAGGACAGAGCTCCTACAATGAGCAGTTCTTC. Its translation: CATQGQSSYNEQFF.

In its sample, this clone was seen a few times. The chain is built from TRBV6-6 and TRBJ1-1, with 7 bases matching TRBD1. This CDR3 comprises 14 residues. Unmatched junction bases numbered 4, after V lost 5 bases and J lost 1 base. Germline assignment: CDR1 MNHNY and CDR2 SVGAGI (reference sequence). Here the CDR3 reads CASSIRQGNTEAFF. The CDR3 DNA reads TGTGCCAGCAGTATCCGACAGGGGAACACTGAAGCTTTCTTT.

Here the CDR3 reads CASSLVGLGGSNEQFF. DNA of the CDR3: TGTGCCAGCAGCTTAGTAGGTCTAGGGGGTAGCAATGAGCAGTTCTTC. This chain uses TRBV7-2 with TRBJ2-1, with a tentative D call TRBD1 (6 bases). This CDR3 has 16 amino acids. Per germline, CDR1 SGHTA and CDR2 FQGNSA. The V end lost 1 base, the J end lost 6 bases, and 16 bases lay between the germline ends.

This chain uses TRBV28 with TRBJ1-2; D is possibly TRBD1 (6 bases). The ends were cut back, 3 bases at V and 1 base at J, with 12 bases in the middle. Germline values: CDR1 MDHEN, CDR2 SYDVKM. The CDR3 is 15 residues long. The CDR3 region has the DNA TGTGCCAGCAGTTTTATAGGGGGGGATAACTATGGCTACACCTTC. Translating it yields CASSFIGGDNYGYTF.

The rearrangement links TRBV7-2 to TRBJ2-3; maybe TRBD2 (7 bases). V lost 5 bases and J lost 1, with 16 bases in between. Germline assignment: CDR1 SGHTA and CDR2 FQGNSA. The CDR3 has 16 residues. Here the CDR3 DNA reads TGTGCCAGCAGCCTGGTAGGGGGGGGTGGCACAGATACGCAGTATTTT. Translating gives CASSLVGGGGTDTQYF.

V and J are TRBV28 and TRBJ1-1, with TRBD1 identical over 9 bases. The CDR3 length is 14 residues. The trim removed 3 bases at V and 5 bases at J, leaving 4 bases unmatched. Germline CDR1 is MDHEN and CDR2 is SYDVKM. The chain's CDR3 is CASSFTGGGTEAFF. CDR3 bases: TGTGCCAGCAGTTTCACAGGGGGCGGAACTGAAGCTTTCTTT.

Regarding this clone: This specimen includes other DNA sequences encoding the same CDR3. This rearrangement joins TRBV28 to TRBJ2-7; the match to TRBD2 covers 8 bases. The CDR3 sequence is 14 residues long. Germline CDR1 is MDHEN and CDR2 is SYDVKM. V lost 5 bases to trimming and J lost 4 bases; unmatched junction nucleotides: 7. The CDR3 here is CASSLRGGAYEQYF. The DNA of the CDR3 is TGTGCCAGCAGTCTACGGGGGGGGGCGTACGAGCAGTACTTC.

The V gene is TRBV5-1, the J gene TRBJ2-7, with 9 bases matching TRBD1. Germline V gene lookup returns CDR1 SGHRS and CDR2 YFSETQ. The CDR3 has 15 residues. Trimming removed 4 bases from V and 1 base from J; junction bases left unmatched: 6. CDR3 in amino acids: CASSADRGESYEQYF. The CDR3 coding sequence is TGCGCCAGCAGCGCCGACAGGGGGGAATCCTACGAGCAGTACTTC.

This clone was recorded once. The genes are TRBV6-5 and TRBJ2-7, with D possibly TRBD1 on 6 matching bases. V was clipped by 5 bases and J by 3 bases, with 11 bases between them. CDR1 MNHEY and CDR2 SVGAGI come from the germline V gene. This CDR3 spans 13 amino acids. The CDR3 reads CASSRGGNYEQYF. The CDR3 DNA sequence: TGTGCCAGCAGTCGAGGGGGTAACTACGAGCAGTACTTC.

CDR3 loop: CASSALLAWETQYF. The CDR3 region has the DNA TGTGCCAGCAGTGCGTTACTAGCATGGGAGACCCAGTACTTC. The rearrangement joins TRBV2 to TRBJ2-5, with D perhaps matching TRBD2 (6 bases). Germline loops: CDR1 SNHLY, CDR2 FYNNEI. V gave up 4 bases and J gave up 5 bases, with 14 bases separating them. This CDR3 comprises 14 residues. Full variable domain (remainder filled in from reference TRBV2 and TRBJ2-5): EPEVTQTPSHQVTQMGQEVILRCVPISNHLYFYWYRQILGQKVEFLVSFYNNEISEKSEIFDDQFSVERPDGSNFTLKIRSTKLEDSAMYFCASSALLAWETQYFGPGTRLLVL.

This chain connects TRBV5-1 to TRBJ2-5; 8 bases match TRBD2. Germline assignment: CDR1 SGHRS and CDR2 YFSETQ. V lost 2 bases, J lost 4 bases, and 7 bases stayed unmatched. The CDR3 length is 15 residues. The CDR3 sequence: CASSLSGGPLETQYF. DNA of the CDR3: TGCGCCAGCAGCTTATCGGGAGGGCCACTAGAGACCCAGTACTTC.

The chain employs TRBV10-3 and TRBJ1-3, with 7 bases identical to TRBD1. The CDR3 runs 15 residues. The V and J ends lost 3 bases and 2 bases, in that order; junction bases with no gene match: 4. From germline, CDR1 is ENHRY and CDR2 SYGVKD. The CDR3 spells CAISDRDRTGNTIYF. CDR3 sequence (DNA): TGTGCCATCAGTGACCGGGACAGAACTGGAAACACCATATATTTT.

This clone was detected a few times. V is TRBV5-1 and J is TRBJ2-7; TRBD2 agrees at 12 bases. V shed 3 bases, J shed 3 bases, and the junction held 4 bases outside the gene matches. CDR1 is SGHRS, CDR2 YFSETQ, per germline. The CDR3 loop spans 15 amino acids. CDR3 sequence: CASSSTSGRIYEQYF. The CDR3, as DNA: TGCGCCAGCAGCTCGACTAGCGGGAGAATCTACGAGCAGTACTTC.

V usage is TRBV6-5 and J usage is TRBJ2-7, with D tentatively TRBD2 (5 bases). CDR3 size: 15 residues. The germline CDR1 and CDR2 sequences are MNHEY and SVGAGI. V dropped 8 bases and J dropped 7 bases, with 24 bases sitting between them. The CDR3 DNA follows: TGTGCCAGCGCCAACGGTAGCACGGGGAAGAGGGAGCAGTACTTC. Protein sequence: CASANGSTGKREQYF.

This chain connects TRBV2 to TRBJ2-5; a weak D match, TRBD2 (6 bases). This CDR3 comprises 15 residues. Germline loops: CDR1 SNHLY, CDR2 FYNNEI. V dropped 6 bases and J dropped 5 bases, with 19 bases sitting between them. This CDR3 is CASRKRDLPQETQYF. CDR3 sequence (DNA): TGTGCCAGCAGAAAACGGGACTTACCCCAGGAGACCCAGTACTTC.

This clone came up a few times. This chain joins TRBV30 and TRBJ1-1; 7 bases fit TRBD1. Germline V gives CDR1 GTSNPN, CDR2 SVGIG (reference sequence). The CDR3 consists of 14 residues. Germline trimming cut 5 bases from V and 1 base from J; bases unmatched to any gene: 7. The CDR3, as DNA: TGTGCCTGGGCGCCTGACAGGGCGAACACTGAAGCTTTCTTT. Its translation is CAWAPDRANTEAFF. The entire variable domain, with the rest obtained from reference TRBV30 and TRBJ1-1, is as follows: SQTIHQWPATLVQPVGSPLSLECTVEGTSNPNLYWYRQAAGRGLQLLFYSVGIGQISSEVPQNLSASRPQDRQFILSSKKLLLSDSGFYLCAWAPDRANTEAFFGQGTRLTVV.

This chain connects TRBV2 to TRBJ2-1; 9 positions match TRBD2. The CDR3 runs to 15 residues. Germline V CDR1 and CDR2: SNHLY, FYNNEI. Trimming removed 5 bases from V and 7 bases from J; junction bases left unmatched: 9. This chain's CDR3 is CASSLRRGGQNEQFF. CDR3 nucleotide sequence: TGTGCCAGCAGTTTGAGGCGGGGGGGCCAGAATGAGCAGTTCTTC.

This clone was seen only once. The rearrangement links TRBV5-1 to TRBJ1-4, with D uncertain. The CDR3 extends over 16 amino acids. With 4 bases removed from V and 5 bases from J, the gap between germline ends came to 18 bases. Germline assignment: CDR1 SGHRS and CDR2 YFSETQ. The chain's CDR3 is CASSEEGSGSNEKLFF. CDR3 nucleotide sequence: TGCGCCAGCAGCGAGGAGGGTTCGGGATCGAATGAAAAACTGTTTTTT.

This chain uses TRBV9 with TRBJ2-5; D is perhaps TRBD2 (5 bases). The CDR3 has 14 residues. Germline values: CDR1 SGDLS, CDR2 YYNGEE. V was pared by 0 bases and J by 5 bases, with 11 bases between. The CDR3 DNA reads as TGTGCCAGCAGCGTAGGAGGGCGAGGGGAGACCCAGTACTTC. It encodes CASSVGGRGETQYF.

The chain links TRBV6-5 to TRBJ1-6; the match to TRBD1 covers 9 bases. The V gene's germline CDR1 is MNHEY and CDR2 SVGAGI. The V and J ends lost 5 bases and 11 bases, in that order; junction bases with no gene match: 7. There are 14 residues in the CDR3. The DNA for the CDR3 is TGTGCCAGCAGTACCCCGGACAGGGGCGCACCCCTCCACTTT. It yields the protein CASSTPDRGAPLHF.

V is TRBV7-2 and J is TRBJ2-6; D is uncertain. The ends were cut back, 5 bases at V and 0 bases at J, with 8 bases in the middle. The germline V gene has CDR1 SGHTA and CDR2 FQGNSA. This CDR3 contains 15 residues. In nucleotides, the CDR3 is TGTGCCAGCAGCCGCGCTCTCTCTGGGGCCAACGTCCTGACTTTC. Its translation is CASSRALSGANVLTF.

The chain uses TRBV15 and TRBJ2-6, with a tentative D call TRBD1 (6 bases). Trimming shortened V by 5 bases and J by 1 base, and 9 bases separated the two germline ends. This CDR3 is built from 15 residues. CDR1 is LNHNV and CDR2 is YYDKDF in the germline V gene (reference sequence). The CDR3 DNA follows: TGTGCCACCAGCGGTAGGGGGTCTGGGGCCAACGTCCTGACTTTC. Translation gives CATSGRGSGANVLTF.

The V gene is TRBV7-2, the J gene TRBJ1-2; 10 bases align to TRBD1. The CDR3 runs 16 residues. V trimming: 0 bases; J trimming: 8 bases; junction bases outside the gene matches: 9. Germline lookup yields CDR1 SGHTA and CDR2 FQGNSA. The CDR3 protein is CASSLARGGQGPGYTF. For the CDR3, the DNA is TGTGCCAGCAGCTTAGCGCGGGGGGGACAGGGGCCGGGCTACACCTTC.

The rearrangement joins TRBV19 to TRBJ1-5; 8 bases are a match to TRBD1. From germline, CDR1 is LNHDA and CDR2 SQIVND (reference sequence). The junction had 4 bases not matched to a gene; V was cut back by 8 bases and J by 7 bases. The CDR3 length is 12 residues. The DNA of the CDR3 is TGTGCCAGTTGGGACAGGACACAGCCCCAGCATTTT. As protein: CASWDRTQPQHF.

The chain employs TRBV5-1 and TRBJ1-3; D is unclear. This CDR3 region has 17 residues. V was clipped by 0 bases and J by 1 base, with 14 bases between them. CDR1 is SGHRS and CDR2 is YFSETQ in the germline V gene. In nucleotides, the CDR3 is TGCGCCAGCAGCTTGGTTCCCCCGACAATTTCTGGAAACACCATATATTTT. Translating it yields CASSLVPPTISGNTIYF.

V usage is TRBV6-5 and J usage is TRBJ2-3, with 10 nucleotides matching TRBD2. V lost 2 bases, J lost 1 base, and 0 bases stayed unmatched. Looked up from germline, CDR1 is MNHEY and CDR2 is SVGAGI. The CDR3 contains 15 residues. The CDR3 sequence: CASSYLAGGTDTQYF. The DNA for the CDR3 is TGTGCCAGCAGTTACCTAGCGGGGGGCACAGATACGCAGTATTTT.

The CDR3 nucleotides are TGTGCCACCAGCAGAAGCGTGACTTCGAACACTGAAGCTTTCTTT. Amino acids: CATSRSVTSNTEAFF. The gene calls are TRBV15 and TRBJ1-1, with D unresolved. Trimming took off 2 bases at V and 1 base at J, with 11 bases between the two ends. CDR3 length: 15 residues. In germline, CDR1 is LNHNV, CDR2 YYDKDF (reference sequence).

The chain employs TRBV6-5 and TRBJ1-1; possibly TRBD1 for D (5 bases). Germline-derived CDR1 and CDR2 are MNHEY and SVGAGI. V lost 2 bases and J 4 bases, leaving 8 bases between the germline ends. The CDR3 consists of 13 residues. CDR3 region: CASSYGGGTEAFF. CDR3 sequence (DNA): TGTGCCAGCAGTTACGGGGGGGGCACTGAAGCTTTCTTT.

This chain uses TRBV2 with TRBJ2-7, with TRBD1 matching over 7 bases. V was clipped by 5 bases and J by 3 bases; unmatched bases: 7. This CDR3 spans 14 amino acids. Germline V gives CDR1 SNHLY, CDR2 FYNNEI. Here the CDR3 reads CASSPFTGDYEQYF. The DNA for the CDR3 is TGTGCCAGCAGTCCCTTCACAGGGGACTACGAGCAGTACTTC.